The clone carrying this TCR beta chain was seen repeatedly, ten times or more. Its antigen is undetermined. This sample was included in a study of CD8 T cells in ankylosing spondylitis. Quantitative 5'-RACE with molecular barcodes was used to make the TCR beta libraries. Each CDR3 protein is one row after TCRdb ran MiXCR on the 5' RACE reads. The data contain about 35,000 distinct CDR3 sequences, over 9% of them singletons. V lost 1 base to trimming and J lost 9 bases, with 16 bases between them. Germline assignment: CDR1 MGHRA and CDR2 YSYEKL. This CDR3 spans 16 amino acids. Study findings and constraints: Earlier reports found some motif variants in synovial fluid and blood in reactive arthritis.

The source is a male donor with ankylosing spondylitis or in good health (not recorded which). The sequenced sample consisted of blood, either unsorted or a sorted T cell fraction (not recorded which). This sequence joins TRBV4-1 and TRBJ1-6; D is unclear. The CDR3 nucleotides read TGCGCCAGCAGCCAAGTGGATAGACTGGACCTTTCACCCCTCCACTTT. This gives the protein CASSQVDRLDLSPLHF.